This TCR beta chain is drawn from a study of PD-1 blockade in classical Hodgkin lymphoma. Relapse was seen in all patients after autologous stem cell transplantation, and brentuximab vedotin exposure was variable. Generated by immunoSEQ multiplex PCR, the TCRdb table keeps only in-frame clones and is missing some. The data contain tens of thousands of clones, approximately 92% of them seen just once; the ten biggest clones take up around 11%. Trimming left V 1 base short and J 8 bases short, with 14 bases between. CDR3 length: 14 amino acids. Germline CDR1 SGHTA, CDR2 FQGTGA. V gene TRBV7-3 combines with J gene TRBJ1-1; D possibly corresponds to TRBD1 (5 bases). This clonotype was obtained from a human donor with classical Hodgkin lymphoma. Sequenced material: peripheral blood mononuclear cells (PBMCs), taken before the second cycle of nivolumab. DNA of the CDR3: TGTGCCAGCAGCTTAAGGGGCGGGCAGGACGAAGCTTTCTTT. Its protein product is CASSLRGGQDEAFF.